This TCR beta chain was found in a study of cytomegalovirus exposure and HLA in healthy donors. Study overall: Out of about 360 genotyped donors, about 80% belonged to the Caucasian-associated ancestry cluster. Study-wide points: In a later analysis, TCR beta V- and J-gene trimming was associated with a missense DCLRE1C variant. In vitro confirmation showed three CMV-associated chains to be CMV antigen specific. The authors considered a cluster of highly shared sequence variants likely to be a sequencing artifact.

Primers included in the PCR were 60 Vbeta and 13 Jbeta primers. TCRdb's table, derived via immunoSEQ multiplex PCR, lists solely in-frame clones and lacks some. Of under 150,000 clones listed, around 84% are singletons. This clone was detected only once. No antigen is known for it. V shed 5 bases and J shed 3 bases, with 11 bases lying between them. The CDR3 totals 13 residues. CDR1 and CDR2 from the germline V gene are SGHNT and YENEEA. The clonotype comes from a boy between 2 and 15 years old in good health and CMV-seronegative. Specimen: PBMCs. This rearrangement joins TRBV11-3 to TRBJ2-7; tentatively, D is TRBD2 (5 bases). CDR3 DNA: TGTGCCAGCAGCGCGAGAGGGTTCTACGAGCAGTACTTC. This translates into CASSARGFYEQYF. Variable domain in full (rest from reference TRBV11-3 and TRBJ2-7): EAGVVQSPRYKIIEKKQPVAFWCNPISGHNTLYWYLQNLGQGPELLIRYENEEAVDDSQLPKDRFSAERLKGVDSTLKIQPAELGDSAVYLCASSARGFYEQYFGPGTRLTVT.